This TCR beta chain emerged from a study of control samples from healthy donors and cancer patients. CDR3 size: 15 residues. The ends were cut back, 0 bases at V and 6 bases at J, with 15 bases in the middle. Per germline, CDR1 SGDLS and CDR2 YYNGEE. Produced via immunoSEQ multiplex PCR; TCRdb's table is partial and in-frame only. The sample table includes some 190,000 clones. The sequenced sample consisted of blood. The chain recombines TRBV9 with TRBJ1-2; possible D gene TRBD1, 6 bases. The sequence derives from a young woman in good health. The CDR3 sequence is CASSVDLGSGDGYTF. In nucleotides, the CDR3 is TGTGCCAGCAGCGTAGATCTAGGGTCAGGGGATGGCTACACCTTC.